These 14 T cell receptor beta chains were all obtained from the same sample, sequenced in a study of cytomegalovirus exposure and HLA in healthy donors. The PCR contained 60 Vbeta and 13 Jbeta primers. Here immunoSEQ multiplex PCR was the method, and the copy in TCRdb shows in-frame clones only, minus some. This sample has 110,000 or so clones, with 76% found just once. Source material: PBMCs. These receptors were obtained from a middle-aged man in good health and CMV-seropositive.

CDR3 DNA: TGTGCCAGCAGCTCTTACAGGGGGTACTACGAGCAGTACTTC. This gives the protein CASSSYRGYYEQYF. The chain links TRBV6-5 to TRBJ2-7, with 8 positions matching TRBD1. Germline V gene lookup returns CDR1 MNHEY and CDR2 SVGAGI. CDR3 size: 14 residues. J was trimmed by 3 bases and V by 6 bases; bases with no gene match: 7.

This clone was observed once. The genes are TRBV9 and TRBJ1-4; D call uncertain. The CDR3 sequence is 15 residues long. Trimming stripped 3 bases from V and 7 bases from J, with 16 bases between. Germline V gene lookup returns CDR1 SGDLS and CDR2 YYNGEE. This chain's CDR3 is CASSAAIYRGEKLFF. The CDR3 nucleotides read TGTGCCAGCAGCGCCGCTATCTATCGGGGTGAAAAACTGTTTTTT.

The chain combines TRBV7-9 with TRBJ1-1; the D is unclear. This CDR3 comprises 14 residues. The germline V and J ends were trimmed by 4 bases and 5 bases, with 14 bases remaining between them. The germline gives CDR1 SEHNR, CDR2 FQNEAQ (reference sequence). The CDR3 DNA reads TGTGCCAGCAGCTCTCCGGAGGTTCGGACTGAAGCTTTCTTT. Its protein product is CASSSPEVRTEAFF.

The chain has TRBV27 and TRBJ2-7, with D possibly being TRBD1 (5 bases). Germline V gene data show CDR1 as MNHEY and CDR2 as SMNVEV (reference sequence). The CDR3 is 14 amino acids. The V gene lost 2 bases and the J gene lost 0 bases, with 8 bases spanning the gap. The CDR3 is CASSLNRSSYEQYF. CDR3 coding DNA: TGTGCCAGCAGTTTAAACAGGAGCTCCTACGAGCAGTACTTC.

This clone was seen only a few times. This chain connects TRBV18 to TRBJ2-7; TRBD1 aligns across 9 bases. This CDR3 has 15 residues. Trimming removed 2 bases from V and 3 bases from J; junction bases left unmatched: 5. Per the germline V gene, CDR1 is KGHSH and CDR2 is LQKENI. The CDR3 DNA reads as TGTGCCAGCTCACCAGGGACAGGGAGAGTCTACGAGCAGTACTTC. It specifies CASSPGTGRVYEQYF.

The chain employs TRBV6-6 and TRBJ2-1; TRBD2 is a possible D gene (5 bases). V gave up 8 bases and J gave up 3 bases, with 14 bases separating them. Germline-derived CDR1 and CDR2 are MNHNY and SVGAGI (reference sequence). The CDR3 sequence is 14 residues long. The CDR3 DNA reads as TGTGCCAGCGCGGCAAGCGGCGACTACAATGAGCAGTTCTTC. This translates into CASAASGDYNEQFF.

This clone was picked up a small number of times. V usage is TRBV4-1 and J usage is TRBJ2-7; TRBD2 might be the D (5 bases). V shed 2 bases and J shed 1 base, with 12 bases lying between them. Germline V CDR1 and CDR2: MGHRA, YSYEKL. The CDR3 has 15 residues. This chain's CDR3 is CASSQPRRGSYEQYF. As DNA, the CDR3 is TGCGCCAGCAGCCAACCTCGTCGGGGATCCTACGAGCAGTACTTC.

The J gene is TRBJ1-1, the V gene TRBV7-3; 9 bases align to TRBD1. V lost 5 bases, J lost 8 bases, and 6 bases stayed unmatched. CDR1 is SGHTA and CDR2 is FQGTGA in the germline V gene. The CDR3 totals 13 residues. Written as DNA, the CDR3 is TGTGCCAGCAGCGCTACCGGGACAGGGGAAGCTTTCTTT. This encodes CASSATGTGEAFF.

The chain has TRBV7-2 and TRBJ1-4; D unresolved. Trimming pared 5 bases from V and 8 bases from J, leaving 12 bases between. This CDR3 comprises 13 residues. The germline V gene encodes CDR1 SGHTA and CDR2 FQGNSA. The CDR3 DNA sequence: TGTGCCAGCAGCCCAGGTCCCAACGAAAAACTGTTTTTT. This encodes CASSPGPNEKLFF.

This clone showed up just a few times. This chain links TRBV6-5 with TRBJ2-5; D is ambiguous. V gave up 7 bases and J gave up 2 bases, with 14 bases separating them. Germline values: CDR1 MNHEY, CDR2 SVGAGI. This CDR3 has 14 residues. The CDR3 sequence is CASTEFRYQETQYF. CDR3 nucleotide sequence: TGTGCCAGCACCGAGTTCAGGTATCAAGAGACCCAGTACTTC.

This chain uses TRBV6-5 with TRBJ1-2, with D perhaps matching TRBD1 (5 bases). The V end was cut by 6 bases, the J end by 3 bases, with 11 bases between. This CDR3 region has 13 residues. CDR1 is MNHEY and CDR2 is SVGAGI in the germline V gene. In DNA form, the CDR3 reads TGTGCCAGCAGACTCTCGGGGGACTATGGCTACACCTTC. Its protein is CASRLSGDYGYTF.

The J gene is TRBJ1-2, the V gene TRBV7-2, with D unclear. The CDR3 spans 15 residues. V was pared by 5 bases and J by 4 bases, with 17 bases between. Germline V gives CDR1 SGHTA, CDR2 FQGNSA. The DNA for the CDR3 is TGTGCCAGCAGCGACCCCTCGAGAGGCGGCTATGGCTACACCTTC. It translates to CASSDPSRGGYGYTF.

This clone was seen a handful of times. The CDR3 DNA reads TGTGCCATCAGTGAGTCCGGGATAAGGGTTACTGAAGCTTTCTTT. Its translation: CAISESGIRVTEAFF. The chain recombines TRBV10-3 with TRBJ1-1; the D is unclear. The CDR3 has 15 residues. V was clipped by 0 bases and J by 5 bases, with 13 bases between them. Germline V gene lookup returns CDR1 ENHRY and CDR2 SYGVKD.

In its sample, this clone was seen a few times. CDR3 sequence reads: CACHALTGGTQYF. The DNA of the CDR3 is TGTGCCTGCCACGCCCTGACAGGTGGGACGCAGTATTTT. The chain combines TRBV30 with TRBJ2-3, with D tentatively TRBD1 (6 bases). Germline V gives CDR1 GTSNPN, CDR2 SVGIG (reference sequence). This CDR3 comprises 13 residues. V lost 6 bases and J lost 9, with 19 bases in between. Full variable domain (missing parts from reference TRBV30 and TRBJ2-3): SQTIHQWPATLVQPVGSPLSLECTVEGTSNPNLYWYRQAAGRGLQLLFYSVGIGQISSEVPQNLSASRPQDRQFILSSKKLLLSDSGFYLCACHALTGGTQYFGPGTRLTVL.